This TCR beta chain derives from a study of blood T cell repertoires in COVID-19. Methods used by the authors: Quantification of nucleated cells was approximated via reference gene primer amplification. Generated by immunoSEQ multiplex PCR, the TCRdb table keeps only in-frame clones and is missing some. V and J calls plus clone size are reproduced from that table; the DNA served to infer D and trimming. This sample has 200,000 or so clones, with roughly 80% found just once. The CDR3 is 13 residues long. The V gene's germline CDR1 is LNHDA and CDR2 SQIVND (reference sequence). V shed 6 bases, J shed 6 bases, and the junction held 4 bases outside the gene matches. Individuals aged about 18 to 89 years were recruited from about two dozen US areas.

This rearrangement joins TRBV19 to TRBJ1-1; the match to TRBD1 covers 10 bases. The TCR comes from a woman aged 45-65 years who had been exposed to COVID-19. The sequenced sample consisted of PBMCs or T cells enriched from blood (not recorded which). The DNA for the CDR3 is TGTGCCAGTAGGGACAGGGGGGAGGCTGAAGCTTTCTTT. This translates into CASRDRGEAEAFF.